This T cell receptor (beta chain) came from a study of T cell responses to AZD1222 COVID-19 vaccine. Overall study results and limits: Scientists sampled the repertoires only once the peak T cell response had passed. Among AZD1222 vaccinees, only five to seven were seropositive at baseline.

With regard to this clone: The antigen is not known.

Some clones are missing from TCRdb's copy, which holds only in-frame ones; the method was immunoSEQ multiplex PCR. The table records some 150,000 clones, about 92% of them present only once. Per germline, CDR1 PRHDT and CDR2 FYEKMQ (reference sequence). There are 16 residues in the CDR3. Trimming shortened V by 2 bases and J by 2 bases, and 10 bases separated the two germline ends. V usage is TRBV13 and J usage is TRBJ1-6; D is ambiguous. Sequences were derived from peripheral blood, sampled on day 0 of AZD1222 vaccination. This TCR was recovered from an adult in good health. In DNA, the CDR3 is TGTGCCAGCAGCTTAAGTCAGTCGCCCTATAATTCACCCCTCCACTTT. This gives the protein CASSLSQSPYNSPLHF.